This TCR beta chain appears in the sequencing data of a study of Ad26.COV2.S vaccination and SARS-CoV-2 variants. Study-level background: By the intramuscular route, Ad26.COV2.S was given once, or twice 56 days apart.

Findings of the study overall: From the TCR breadth and depth analyses, total T cell responses may have been underestimated.

This table comes from immunoSEQ multiplex PCR, and its TCRdb copy is limited to in-frame clones, with some not included. The top ten clones hold 4.5% to 5.5% of a sample with some 350,000 clones, roughly nine tenths of them seen once. In regard to this clone: Its target is not known.

Treatment defined: approximately 18 received Ad26.COV2.S at low or high dose, single or two shots; roughly five received placebo; per-sample allocation not given. All samples were drawn on day 63, counting from the first vaccine or placebo injection. Donor was an adult aged 18-55 years in Boston. Vaccine was an Ad26 vector expressing Wuhan-strain SARS-CoV-2 spike. The receptor was isolated from a person between 18 and 65 years old who received the Ad26.COV2.S COVID-19 vaccine or a placebo. The sample consisted of peripheral blood, taken in a trial of Ad26.COV2.S vaccine versus placebo.

This chain's CDR3 is CASSLGRGDLFF. The CDR3 DNA follows: TGTGCCAGCAGCTTAGGGCGGGGGGATTTGTTCTTT. The V call is TRBV7-2, the J call TRBJ1-1; D is possibly TRBD1 (5 bases). V was shortened by 1 base and J by 14 bases, with 14 bases between the two germline ends. The CDR3 totals 12 residues. From germline, CDR1 is SGHTA and CDR2 FQGNSA.